These 22 T cell receptor beta chains were sequenced from one sample in a study of blood T cell repertoires in COVID-19. The table came from immunoSEQ multiplex PCR; TCRdb's copy has only in-frame clones and leaves some out. The sample yields 400,000 to 450,000 clones, around 87% seen once. The sequenced sample consisted of PBMCs or T cells enriched from blood (not recorded which). The receptors were gathered from a man aged 25 to 40 who had recovered from COVID-19.

The chain has TRBV13 and TRBJ2-5; 9 nucleotides agree with TRBD2. Germline values: CDR1 PRHDT, CDR2 FYEKMQ (reference sequence). Trimming removed 4 bases from V and 4 bases from J; junction bases left unmatched: 10. This CDR3 has 16 amino acids. Written as DNA, the CDR3 is TGTGCCAGCAGCTCCACCTTAGCGGGAGCGGGAGAGACCCAGTACTTC. Its translation is CASSSTLAGAGETQYF.

Remarks on this clone: Other DNA sequences in this specimen translate into the identical CDR3. V is TRBV7-9 and J is TRBJ2-1; 7 nucleotides line up with TRBD1. V was pared by 5 bases and J by 0 bases, with 7 bases of the junction left unmatched. Per the germline V gene, CDR1 is SEHNR and CDR2 is FQNEAQ (reference sequence). There are 16 residues in the CDR3. The CDR3 DNA is TGTGCCAGCAGCCCCCGGGACAGTTCCTCCTACAATGAGCAGTTCTTC. Translated, it gives CASSPRDSSSYNEQFF.

The chain has TRBV1 and TRBJ2-7; the DNA was not compared with TRBD2, the D call given in the table. TRBV1 is annotated as a pseudogene. The CDR3 consists of 14 residues. The CDR3 reads CTSSQDSGVSPEYF. DNA for the CDR3: TGCACCAGCAGCCAAGATAGCGGCGTCTCCCCGGAGTACTTC.

The rearrangement uses TRBV7-3 and TRBJ2-1, with TRBD2 matching 10 bases. The CDR3 totals 15 residues. J gave up 6 bases and V 5 bases, and 7 bases lay outside the gene matches. Germline loops: CDR1 SGHTA, CDR2 FQGTGA. CDR3 protein: CASSNLAGGRNEQFF. CDR3 bases: TGTGCCAGCAGCAATTTAGCGGGAGGCCGCAATGAGCAGTTCTTC.

CDR3 coding DNA: TGTGCCAGCAGCCCGTCGGGACTGGGGCAGTATTTT. Translating gives CASSPSGLGQYF. The V and J genes are TRBV27 and TRBJ2-3; possible D gene TRBD2, 6 bases. CDR1 MNHEY and CDR2 SMNVEV come from the germline V gene (reference sequence). This CDR3 contains 12 residues. The V end lost 6 bases, the J end lost 11 bases, and 15 bases lay between the germline ends.

The rearrangement links TRBV19 to TRBJ1-4; the D is unclear. This CDR3 spans 15 amino acids. V lost 3 bases and J lost 0, with 8 bases in between. Germline CDR1 is LNHDA and CDR2 is SQIVND (reference sequence). The CDR3 loop is CASSIYASTNEKLFF. In DNA, the CDR3 is TGTGCCAGTAGTATCTACGCATCAACTAATGAAAAACTGTTTTTT. Supplemented by reference TRBV19 and TRBJ1-4, the full variable domain reads DGGITQSPKYLFRKEGQNVTLSCEQNLNHDAMYWYRQDPGQGLRLIYYSQIVNDFQKGDIAEGYSVSREKKESFPLTVTSAQKNPTAFYLCASSIYASTNEKLFFGSGTQLSVL.

The chain carries TRBV7-2 and TRBJ2-1; TRBD1 matches at 7 bases. With V trimmed by 5 bases and J by 8 bases, 15 bases remained unmatched. The CDR3 spans 16 residues. Germline CDR1 SGHTA, CDR2 FQGNSA. CDR3 amino acids: CASSLSMGAQGDEQFF. CDR3 in DNA: TGTGCCAGCAGCCTTAGTATGGGGGCGCAGGGGGATGAGCAGTTCTTC.

This chain uses TRBV15 with TRBJ1-6; D ambiguous. With 2 bases removed from V and 7 bases from J, the gap between germline ends came to 6 bases. The germline V gene encodes CDR1 LNHNV and CDR2 YYDKDF (reference sequence). The CDR3 length is 13 residues. CDR3 nucleotide sequence: TGTGCCACCAGCAGAACCAGAAATTCACCCCTCCACTTT. Its protein is CATSRTRNSPLHF.

In DNA form, the CDR3 reads TGCAGCGTTGGCTTCTATAGCAATCAGCCCCAGCATTTT. The encoded protein is CSVGFYSNQPQHF. The chain couples TRBV29-1 to TRBJ1-5; the D is unclear. V dropped 4 bases and J dropped 0 bases, with 7 bases sitting between them. The CDR3 loop spans 13 amino acids. Germline V gene lookup returns CDR1 SQVTM and CDR2 ANQGSEA. Drawing the rest from reference TRBV29-1 and TRBJ1-5, the complete variable domain is SAVISQKPSRDICQRGTSLTIQCQVDSQVTMMFWYRQQPGQSLTLIATANQGSEATYESGFVIDKFPISRPNLTFSTLTVSNMSPEDSSIYLCSVGFYSNQPQHFGDGTRLSIL.

The rearrangement joins TRBV28 to TRBJ1-6, with D possibly matching TRBD1 (6 bases). This CDR3 comprises 14 residues. Deletions cut 4 bases from V and 9 bases from J, with 13 bases between. Germline CDR1 MDHEN, CDR2 SYDVKM. This CDR3 is CASSSGTRGSPLHF. In nucleotides, the CDR3 is TGTGCCAGCAGTTCCGGGACAAGGGGTTCACCCCTCCACTTT.

Concerning this clone: At one end the junction does not follow the germline gene, possibly because of a read error. The chain uses TRBV19 and TRBJ1-5; D gene ambiguous. This CDR3 contains 11 residues. The germline V gene has CDR1 LNHDA and CDR2 SQIVND (reference sequence). Here the CDR3 reads CASSALTLIAF. The CDR3 region has the DNA TGTGCCAGTAGCGCGCTAACTCTGATCGCATTT.

The chain couples TRBV6-5 to TRBJ1-5; possible D gene TRBD1, 6 bases. CDR1 is MNHEY and CDR2 is SVGAGI in the germline V gene. The ends were cut back, 9 bases at V and 9 bases at J, with 18 bases in the middle. The CDR3 is 13 residues long. CDR3 region: CASSTGLGGPQHF. The CDR3 coding sequence is TGTGCCAGTAGTACAGGGTTGGGTGGGCCCCAGCATTTT.

This clone was seen only once. The V and J genes are TRBV10-3 and TRBJ2-6; a possible D gene is TRBD1 (5 bases). The CDR3 is made up of 16 amino acids. Trimming took off 6 bases at V and 0 bases at J, with 12 bases between the two ends. Germline V gene lookup returns CDR1 ENHRY and CDR2 SYGVKD. The CDR3 sequence is CAISGQALSGANVLTF. CDR3 nucleotide sequence: TGTGCCATCAGCGGACAAGCCCTCTCTGGGGCCAACGTCCTGACTTTC.

The V and J genes are TRBV18 and TRBJ1-5; tentative D call: TRBD1 (6 bases). CDR1 is KGHSH and CDR2 is LQKENI in the germline V gene. The CDR3 consists of 15 residues. Trimming left V 2 bases short and J 1 base short, with 9 bases between. CDR3 region: CASSPTGSSNQPQHF. CDR3 coding DNA: TGTGCCAGCTCACCAACAGGGTCCAGCAATCAGCCCCAGCATTTT.

The rearrangement links TRBV27 to TRBJ2-2; 8 bases are a match to TRBD1. J was trimmed by 7 bases and V by 2 bases; bases with no gene match: 3. The CDR3 sequence is 14 residues long. Per the germline V gene, CDR1 is MNHEY and CDR2 is SMNVEV (reference sequence). The CDR3 protein is CASSLAGQGGELFF. In DNA, the CDR3 is TGTGCCAGCAGTTTAGCCGGACAGGGCGGGGAGCTGTTTTTT.

The gene calls are TRBV28 and TRBJ1-5; no clear D. The CDR3 length is 11 residues. The germline V gene has CDR1 MDHEN and CDR2 SYDVKM. V was trimmed by 8 bases and J by 4 bases, leaving 6 bases between them. The DNA for the CDR3 is TGTGCCAGCGGAGGGAATCAGCCCCAGCATTTT. This encodes CASGGNQPQHF.

This chain links TRBV28 with TRBJ1-2, with D possibly matching TRBD1 (5 bases). Deletions cut 6 bases from V and 3 bases from J, with 14 bases between. The CDR3 length is 14 residues. CDR1 MDHEN and CDR2 SYDVKM come from the germline V gene. In DNA, the CDR3 is TGTGCCAGCAGGGGCGGGGGGTCGTACTATGGCTACACCTTC. This translates into CASRGGGSYYGYTF.

This clone has only one observation. The V call is TRBV7-9, the J call TRBJ1-2; D is unresolved. CDR3 size: 13 residues. Germline CDR1 reads SEHNR; CDR2 reads FQNEAQ (reference sequence). The ends were cut back, 5 bases at V and 6 bases at J, with 13 bases in the middle. The CDR3, as DNA: TGTGCCAGCAGCCCATGGGCAGAGAATGGCTACACCTTC. Translation: CASSPWAENGYTF.

V is TRBV5-6 and J is TRBJ2-2; D is unresolved. Germline lookup yields CDR1 SGHDT and CDR2 YYEEEE. V was pared by 0 bases and J by 4 bases, with 10 bases between. The CDR3 totals 15 residues. DNA of the CDR3: TGTGCCAGCAGCTTGGCAGGTACATCCACCGGGGAGCTGTTTTTT. This encodes CASSLAGTSTGELFF. Looking up the rest from reference TRBV5-6 and TRBJ2-2 gives the full variable domain: DAGVTQSPTHLIKTRGQQVTLRCSPKSGHDTVSWYQQALGQGPQFIFQYYEEEERQRGNFPDRFSGHQFPNYSSELNVNALLLGDSALYLCASSLAGTSTGELFFGEGSRLTVL.

This sequence joins TRBV7-6 and TRBJ1-3; 7 positions match TRBD1. V lost 5 bases and J lost 3; bases outside the gene matches: 7. The germline gives CDR1 SGHVS, CDR2 FNYEAQ. This CDR3 spans 15 amino acids. As DNA, the CDR3 is TGTGCCAGCAGCAGATCAGGGGGTTATGGAAACACCATATATTTT. Translation gives CASSRSGGYGNTIYF.

The chain recombines TRBV5-1 with TRBJ2-7; TRBD1 is a possible D gene (5 bases). The CDR3 has 15 residues. Trimming removed 4 bases from V and 1 base from J, with 15 bases in between. Germline-derived CDR1 and CDR2 are SGHRS and YFSETQ. CDR3 bases: TGCGCCAGCAGCCAAGGGGCGGATAAATCCTACGAGCAGTACTTC. Protein product: CASSQGADKSYEQYF.

The CDR3 nucleotides are TGTGCCAGCAGCGTAGAAGGACAGGGGGCAGGGCGGACCCAGTACTTC. Encoded protein: CASSVEGQGAGRTQYF. V is TRBV9 and J is TRBJ2-5; TRBD1 aligns across 11 bases. CDR1 SGDLS and CDR2 YYNGEE come from the germline V gene. J was trimmed by 7 bases and V by 0 bases; bases with no gene match: 8. The CDR3 extends over 16 amino acids.